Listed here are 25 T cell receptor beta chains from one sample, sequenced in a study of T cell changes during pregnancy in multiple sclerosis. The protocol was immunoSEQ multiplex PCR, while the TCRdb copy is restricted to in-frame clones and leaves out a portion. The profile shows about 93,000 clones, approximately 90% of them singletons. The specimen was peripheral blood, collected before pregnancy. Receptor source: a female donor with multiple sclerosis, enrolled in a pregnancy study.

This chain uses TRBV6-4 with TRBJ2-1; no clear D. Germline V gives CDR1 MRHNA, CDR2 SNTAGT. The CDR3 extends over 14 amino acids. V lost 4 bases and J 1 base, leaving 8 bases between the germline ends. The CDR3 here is CASSAQPSYNEQFF. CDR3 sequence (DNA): TGTGCCAGCAGTGCACAGCCATCCTACAATGAGCAGTTCTTC.

CDR3 nucleotide sequence: TGCGCCAGCAGCTTGGGCCCCAGGGGCGCAGAGACCCAGTACTTC. Residues: CASSLGPRGAETQYF. The chain has TRBV5-1 and TRBJ2-5; D perhaps matches TRBD1 (6 bases). This CDR3 comprises 15 residues. Germline CDR1 reads SGHRS; CDR2 reads YFSETQ. V lost 0 bases and J lost 4, with 13 bases in between.

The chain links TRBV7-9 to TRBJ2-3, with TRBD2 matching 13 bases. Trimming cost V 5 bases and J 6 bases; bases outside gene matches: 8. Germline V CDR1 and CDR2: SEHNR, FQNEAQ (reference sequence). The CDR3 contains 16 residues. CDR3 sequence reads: CASSARTSGRRDTQYF. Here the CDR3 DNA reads TGTGCCAGCAGCGCGAGGACTAGCGGGAGAAGGGATACGCAGTATTTT.

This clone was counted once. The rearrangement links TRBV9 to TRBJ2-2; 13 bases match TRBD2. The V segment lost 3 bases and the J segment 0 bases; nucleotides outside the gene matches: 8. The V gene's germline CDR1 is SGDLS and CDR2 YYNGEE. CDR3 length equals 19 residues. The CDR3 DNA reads TGTGCCAGCAGCGCTTCGACTAGCGGGGGGTTTCCGAACACCGGGGAGCTGTTTTTT. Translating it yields CASSASTSGGFPNTGELFF.

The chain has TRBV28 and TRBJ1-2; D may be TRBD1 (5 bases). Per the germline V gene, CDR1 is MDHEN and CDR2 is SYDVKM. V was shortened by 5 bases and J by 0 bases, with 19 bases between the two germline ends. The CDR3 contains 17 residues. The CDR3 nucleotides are TGTGCCAGCAGTACCTGGGGACTCAAGCCAACTAACTATGGCTACACCTTC. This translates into CASSTWGLKPTNYGYTF.

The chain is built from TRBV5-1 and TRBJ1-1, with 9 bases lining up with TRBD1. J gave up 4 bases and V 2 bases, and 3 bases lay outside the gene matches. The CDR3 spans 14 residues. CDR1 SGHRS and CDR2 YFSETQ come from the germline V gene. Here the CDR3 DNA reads TGCGCCAGCAGCTTTCAGGGACAGGGCACTGAAGCTTTCTTT. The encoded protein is CASSFQGQGTEAFF. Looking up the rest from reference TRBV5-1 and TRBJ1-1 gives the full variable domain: KAGVTQTPRYLIKTRGQQVTLSCSPISGHRSVSWYQQTPGQGLQFLFEYFSETQRNKGNFPGRFSGRQFSNSRSEMNVSTLELGDSALYLCASSFQGQGTEAFFGQGTRLTVV.

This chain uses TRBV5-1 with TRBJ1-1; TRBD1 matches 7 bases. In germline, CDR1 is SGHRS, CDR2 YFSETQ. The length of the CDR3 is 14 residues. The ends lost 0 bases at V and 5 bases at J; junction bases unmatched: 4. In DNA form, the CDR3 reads TGCGCCAGCAGCTTGGAGTCAGGGGGAACTGAAGCTTTCTTT. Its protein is CASSLESGGTEAFF.

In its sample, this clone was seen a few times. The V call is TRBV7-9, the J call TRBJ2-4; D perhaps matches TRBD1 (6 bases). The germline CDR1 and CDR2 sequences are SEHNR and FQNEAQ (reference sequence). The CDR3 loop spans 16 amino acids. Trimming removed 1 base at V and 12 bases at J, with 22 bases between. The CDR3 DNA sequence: TGTGCCAGCAGCTTAGGTCGCATGGGGACACGCTATACTCAGTACTTC. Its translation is CASSLGRMGTRYTQYF.

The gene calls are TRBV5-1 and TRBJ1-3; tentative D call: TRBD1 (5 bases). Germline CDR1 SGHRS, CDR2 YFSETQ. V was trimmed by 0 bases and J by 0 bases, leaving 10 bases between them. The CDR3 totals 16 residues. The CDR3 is CASSLGQSVSGNTIYF. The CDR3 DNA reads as TGCGCCAGCAGCTTGGGACAGTCTGTCTCTGGAAACACCATATATTTT.

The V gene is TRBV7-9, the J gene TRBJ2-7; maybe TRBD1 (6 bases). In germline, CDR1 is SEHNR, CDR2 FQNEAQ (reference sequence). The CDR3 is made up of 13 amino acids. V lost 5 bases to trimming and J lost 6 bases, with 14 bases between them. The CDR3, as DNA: TGTGCCAGCAGCCCCCCCGGCAGGGGCGAGCAGTACTTC. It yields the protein CASSPPGRGEQYF.

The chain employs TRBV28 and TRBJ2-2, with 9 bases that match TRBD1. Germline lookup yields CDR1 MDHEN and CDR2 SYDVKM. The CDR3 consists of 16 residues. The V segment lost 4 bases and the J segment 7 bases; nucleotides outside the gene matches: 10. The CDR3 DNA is TGTGCCAGCAGTTCACTACCGGGACAGGGAAACGGGGAGCTGTTTTTT. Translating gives CASSSLPGQGNGELFF.

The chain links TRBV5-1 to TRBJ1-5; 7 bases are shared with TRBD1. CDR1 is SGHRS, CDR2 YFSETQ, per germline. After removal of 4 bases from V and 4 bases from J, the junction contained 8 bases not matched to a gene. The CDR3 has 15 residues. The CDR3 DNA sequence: TGCGCCAGCAGCCTTACAGGGGTAGGGAATCAGCCCCAGCATTTT. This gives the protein CASSLTGVGNQPQHF.

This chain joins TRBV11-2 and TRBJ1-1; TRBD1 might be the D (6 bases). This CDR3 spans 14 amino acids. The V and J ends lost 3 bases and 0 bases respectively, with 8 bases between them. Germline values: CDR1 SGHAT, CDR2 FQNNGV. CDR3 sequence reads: CASSLTGLNTEAFF. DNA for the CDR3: TGTGCCAGCAGCTTGACAGGTTTGAACACTGAAGCTTTCTTT.

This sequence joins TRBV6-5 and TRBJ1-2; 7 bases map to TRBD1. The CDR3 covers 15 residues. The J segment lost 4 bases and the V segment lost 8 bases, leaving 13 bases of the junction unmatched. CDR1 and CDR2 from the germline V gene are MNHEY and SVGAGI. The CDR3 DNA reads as TGTGCCAGCTCCCGGGACAGAGGCTGGGGCTATGGCTACACCTTC. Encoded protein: CASSRDRGWGYGYTF.

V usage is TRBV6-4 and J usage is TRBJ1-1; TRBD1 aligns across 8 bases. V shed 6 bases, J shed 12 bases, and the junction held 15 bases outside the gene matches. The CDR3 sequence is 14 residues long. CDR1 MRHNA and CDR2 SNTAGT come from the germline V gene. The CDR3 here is CASRPRSGGARSFF. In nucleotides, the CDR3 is TGTGCCAGCAGACCCCGGTCAGGGGGCGCAAGGTCTTTCTTT.

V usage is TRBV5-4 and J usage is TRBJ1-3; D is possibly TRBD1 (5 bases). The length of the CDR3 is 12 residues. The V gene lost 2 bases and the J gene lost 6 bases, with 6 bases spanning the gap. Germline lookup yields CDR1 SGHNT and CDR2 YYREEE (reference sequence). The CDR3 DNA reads TGTGCCAGCAGCTTAGGGGAAAACACCATATATTTT. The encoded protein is CASSLGENTIYF.

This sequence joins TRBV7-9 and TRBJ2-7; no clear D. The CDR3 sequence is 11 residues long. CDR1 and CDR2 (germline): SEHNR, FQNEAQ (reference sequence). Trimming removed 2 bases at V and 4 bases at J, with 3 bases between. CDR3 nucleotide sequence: TGTGCCAGCAGCTTACAATACGAGCAGTACTTC. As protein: CASSLQYEQYF. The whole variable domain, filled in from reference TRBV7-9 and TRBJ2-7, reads DTGVSQNPRHKITKRGQNVTFRCDPISEHNRLYWYRQTLGQGPEFLTYFQNEAQLEKSRLLSDRFSAERPKGSFSTLEIQRTEQGDSAMYLCASSLQYEQYFGPGTRLTVT.

In DNA form, the CDR3 reads TGTGCCAGCAGCGTAGAGACGGGAGGTGAAAAACTGTTTTTT. Residues: CASSVETGGEKLFF. V gene TRBV9 combines with J gene TRBJ1-4; D gene unclear. Germline V gene lookup returns CDR1 SGDLS and CDR2 YYNGEE. The CDR3 has 14 residues. Trimming left V 0 bases short and J 7 bases short, with 10 bases between.

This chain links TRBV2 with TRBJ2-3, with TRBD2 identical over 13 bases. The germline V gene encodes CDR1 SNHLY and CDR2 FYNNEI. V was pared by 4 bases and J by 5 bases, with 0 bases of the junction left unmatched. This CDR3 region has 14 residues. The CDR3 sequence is CASSGLAGGDTQYF. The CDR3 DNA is TGTGCCAGCAGTGGACTAGCGGGAGGAGATACGCAGTATTTT.

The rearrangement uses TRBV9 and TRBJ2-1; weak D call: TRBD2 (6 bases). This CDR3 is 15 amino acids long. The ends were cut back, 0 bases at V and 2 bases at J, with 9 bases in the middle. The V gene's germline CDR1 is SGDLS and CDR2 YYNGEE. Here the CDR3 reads CASSVVGGPYNEQFF. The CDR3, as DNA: TGTGCCAGCAGCGTAGTGGGGGGACCCTACAATGAGCAGTTCTTC.

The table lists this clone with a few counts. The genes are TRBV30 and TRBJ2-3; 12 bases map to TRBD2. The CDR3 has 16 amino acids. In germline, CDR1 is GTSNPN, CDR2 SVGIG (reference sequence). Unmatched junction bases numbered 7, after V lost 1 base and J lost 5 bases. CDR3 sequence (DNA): TGTGCCTGGAGTGGGACCCAGACTAGCGGGAGAGATACGCAGTATTTT. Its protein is CAWSGTQTSGRDTQYF. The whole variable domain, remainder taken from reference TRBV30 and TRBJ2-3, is SQTIHQWPATLVQPVGSPLSLECTVEGTSNPNLYWYRQAAGRGLQLLFYSVGIGQISSEVPQNLSASRPQDRQFILSSKKLLLSDSGFYLCAWSGTQTSGRDTQYFGPGTRLTVL.

As DNA, the CDR3 is TGTGCCAGCAGTTACTCAAGCGGGGGGGCAGGTGAGCAGTTCTTC. This encodes CASSYSSGGAGEQFF. This chain joins TRBV6-6 and TRBJ2-1; 10 positions agree with TRBD2. The CDR3 length is 15 residues. Germline loops: CDR1 MNHNY, CDR2 SVGAGI (reference sequence). The V and J ends lost 0 bases and 9 bases, in that order; junction bases with no gene match: 5.

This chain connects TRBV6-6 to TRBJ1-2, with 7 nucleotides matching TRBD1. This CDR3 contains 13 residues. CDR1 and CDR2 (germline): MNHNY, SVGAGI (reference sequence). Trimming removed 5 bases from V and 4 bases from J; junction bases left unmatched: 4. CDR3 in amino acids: CASSPDRFYGYTF. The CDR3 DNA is TGTGCCAGCAGTCCGGACAGGTTCTATGGCTACACCTTC.

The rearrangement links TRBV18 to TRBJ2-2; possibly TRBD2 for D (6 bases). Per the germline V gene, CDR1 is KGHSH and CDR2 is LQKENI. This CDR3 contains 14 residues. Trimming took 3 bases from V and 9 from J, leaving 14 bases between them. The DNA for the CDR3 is TGTGCCAGCTCACCGGGGGGAGAAGAGAGGGAGCTGTTTTTT. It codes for CASSPGGEERELFF.

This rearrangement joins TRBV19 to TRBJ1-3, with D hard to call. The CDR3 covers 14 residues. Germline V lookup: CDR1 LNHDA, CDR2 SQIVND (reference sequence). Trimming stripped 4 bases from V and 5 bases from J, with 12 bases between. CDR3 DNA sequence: TGTGCCAGTAGTACCGAGGCATCTAGAAACACCATATATTTT. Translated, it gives CASSTEASRNTIYF.